This T cell receptor (beta chain) was sequenced during a study of T cell responses to AZD1222 COVID-19 vaccine. Study-level results: At 160-218 and 743-854, vaccine-associated CD4 TCRs were dominant, and they spanned spike.

Some clones are missing from TCRdb's copy, which holds only in-frame ones; the method was immunoSEQ multiplex PCR. The data show 100,000 or so clones, 87% seen once. As to this clone: No antigen is known for it.

V was clipped by 3 bases and J by 4 bases, with 9 bases between them. Per the germline V gene, CDR1 is KGHSH and CDR2 is LQKENI. The CDR3 runs to 13 residues. The genes are TRBV18 and TRBJ1-2, with D maybe TRBD1 (6 bases). The sequence was obtained from an adult in good health. Sequencing was performed on peripheral blood, taken on day 0 of AZD1222 vaccination. CDR3 residues: CASSPDRIYGYTF. CDR3 sequence (DNA): TGTGCCAGCTCACCTGACAGGATCTATGGCTACACCTTC. The full variable domain, with the rest looked up from reference TRBV18 and TRBJ1-2, is NAGVMQNPRHLVRRRGQEARLRCSPMKGHSHVYWYRQLPEEGLKFMVYLQKENIIDESGMPKERFSAEFPKEGPSILRIQQVVRGDSAAYFCASSPDRIYGYTFGSGTRLTVV.